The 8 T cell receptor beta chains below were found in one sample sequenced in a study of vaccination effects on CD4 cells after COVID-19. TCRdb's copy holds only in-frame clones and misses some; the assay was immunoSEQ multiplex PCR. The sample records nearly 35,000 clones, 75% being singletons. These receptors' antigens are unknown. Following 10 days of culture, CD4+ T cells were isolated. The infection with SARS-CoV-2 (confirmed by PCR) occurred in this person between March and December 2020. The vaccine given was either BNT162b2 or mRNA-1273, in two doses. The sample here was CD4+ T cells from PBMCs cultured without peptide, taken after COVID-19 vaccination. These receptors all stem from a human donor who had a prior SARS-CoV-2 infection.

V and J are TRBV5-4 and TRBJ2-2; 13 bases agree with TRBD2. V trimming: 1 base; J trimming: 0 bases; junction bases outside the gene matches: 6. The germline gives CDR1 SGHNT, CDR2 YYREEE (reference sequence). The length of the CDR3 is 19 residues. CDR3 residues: CASSLLVTSGGSNTGELFF. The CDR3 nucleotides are TGTGCCAGCAGCTTGCTCGTGACTAGCGGGGGGTCGAACACCGGGGAGCTGTTTTTT.

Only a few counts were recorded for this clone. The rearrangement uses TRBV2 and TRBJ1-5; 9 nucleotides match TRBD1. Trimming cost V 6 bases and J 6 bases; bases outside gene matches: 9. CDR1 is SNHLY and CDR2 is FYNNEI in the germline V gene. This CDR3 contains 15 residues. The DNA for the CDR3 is TGTGCCAGCAGCGTTTTCACAGGGGGCCTTCAGCCCCAGCATTTT. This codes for CASSVFTGGLQPQHF.

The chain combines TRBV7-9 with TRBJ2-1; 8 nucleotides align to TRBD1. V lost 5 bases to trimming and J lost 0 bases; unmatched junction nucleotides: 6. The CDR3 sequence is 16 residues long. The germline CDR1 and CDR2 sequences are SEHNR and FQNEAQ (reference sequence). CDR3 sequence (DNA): TGTGCCAGCAGCAACACCGGGACAGGCTCCTACAATGAGCAGTTCTTC. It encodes CASSNTGTGSYNEQFF.

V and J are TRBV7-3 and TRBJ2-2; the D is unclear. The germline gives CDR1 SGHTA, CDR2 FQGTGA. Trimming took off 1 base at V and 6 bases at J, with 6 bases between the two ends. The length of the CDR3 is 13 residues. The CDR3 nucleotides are TGTGCCAGCAGCTTAAGGGTTGCCGGGGAGCTGTTTTTT. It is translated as CASSLRVAGELFF.

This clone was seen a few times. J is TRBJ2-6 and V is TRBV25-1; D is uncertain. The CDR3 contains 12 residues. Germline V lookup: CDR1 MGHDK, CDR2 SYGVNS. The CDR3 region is CASISGANVLTF. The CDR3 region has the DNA TGTGCGAGTATCTCTGGGGCCAACGTCCTGACTTTC.

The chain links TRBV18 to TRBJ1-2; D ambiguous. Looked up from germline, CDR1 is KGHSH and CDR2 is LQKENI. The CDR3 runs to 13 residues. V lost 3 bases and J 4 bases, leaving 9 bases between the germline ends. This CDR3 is CASSPKRIYGYTF. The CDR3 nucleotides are TGTGCCAGCTCACCCAAGCGTATCTATGGCTACACCTTC. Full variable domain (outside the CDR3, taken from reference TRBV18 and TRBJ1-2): NAGVMQNPRHLVRRRGQEARLRCSPMKGHSHVYWYRQLPEEGLKFMVYLQKENIIDESGMPKERFSAEFPKEGPSILRIQQVVRGDSAAYFCASSPKRIYGYTFGSGTRLTVV.

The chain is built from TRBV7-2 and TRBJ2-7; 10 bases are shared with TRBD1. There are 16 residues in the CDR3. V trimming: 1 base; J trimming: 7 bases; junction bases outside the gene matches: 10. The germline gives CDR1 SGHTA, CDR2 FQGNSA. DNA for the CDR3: TGTGCCAGCAGCTTAGTTTCGGGACAGGGGAAAGAAGAGCAGTACTTC. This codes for CASSLVSGQGKEEQYF.

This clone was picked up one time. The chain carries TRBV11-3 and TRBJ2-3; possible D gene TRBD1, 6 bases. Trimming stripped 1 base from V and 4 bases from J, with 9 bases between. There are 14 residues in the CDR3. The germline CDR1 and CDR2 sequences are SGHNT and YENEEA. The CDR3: CASSLGDRSDTQYF. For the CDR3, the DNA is TGTGCCAGCAGCTTAGGTGACAGGTCAGATACGCAGTATTTT.